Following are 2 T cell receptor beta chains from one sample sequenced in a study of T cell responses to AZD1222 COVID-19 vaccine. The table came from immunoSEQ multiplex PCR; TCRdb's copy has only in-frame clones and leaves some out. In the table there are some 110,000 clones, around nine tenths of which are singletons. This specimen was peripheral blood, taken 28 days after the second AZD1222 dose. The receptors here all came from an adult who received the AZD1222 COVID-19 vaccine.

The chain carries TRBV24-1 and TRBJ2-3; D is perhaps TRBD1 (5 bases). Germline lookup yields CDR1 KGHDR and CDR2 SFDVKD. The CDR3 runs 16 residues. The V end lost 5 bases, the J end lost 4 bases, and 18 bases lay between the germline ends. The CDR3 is CATSAGWSWGADTQYF. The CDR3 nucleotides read TGTGCCACCAGTGCAGGGTGGAGTTGGGGCGCAGATACGCAGTATTTT.

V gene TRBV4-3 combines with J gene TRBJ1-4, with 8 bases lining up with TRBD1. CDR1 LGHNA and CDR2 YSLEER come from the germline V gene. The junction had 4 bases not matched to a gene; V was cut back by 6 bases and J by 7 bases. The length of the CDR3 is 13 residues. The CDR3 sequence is CASRDRVSEKLFF. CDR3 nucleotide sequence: TGCGCCAGCAGGGACAGGGTAAGTGAAAAACTGTTTTTT.